The rows below give T cell receptor beta chains drawn from one sample of a study of OX40 agonist ivuxolimab in advanced cancers. Generated by immunoSEQ multiplex PCR, the TCRdb table keeps only in-frame clones and is missing some. This table holds 95,000 or so clones, approximately 90% found once. The material sequenced was CD4+ or CD8+ T cells sorted from blood, taken in a trial of the OX40 agonist ivuxolimab. The receptors derive from an adult with an advanced solid tumor such as melanoma, head and neck, liver or kidney cancer. The CDR3 runs from the conserved cysteine through the conserved F or W. The size of a clone is reported for some rows only, either as once, few or many, or as a class for expanded clones.

-	TRBV5-8	TRBJ2-5	CASPSWLGAWETQYF
-	TRBV19	TRBJ2-7	CASSMALVSYEQYF
-	TRBV5-4	TRBJ2-3	CASSLAGTSLHTQYF
-	TRBV2	TRBJ2-1	CASRTGGSEQFF
once	TRBV2	TRBJ2-7	CASSPGQGLNYEQYF
-	TRBV6-5	TRBJ2-3	CASKASADTQYF
-	TRBV5-1	TRBJ1-1	CASSLNGRGYMNTEAFF
-	TRBV23-1	TRBJ2-7	CASSQFDQGQGGLGQYF
-	TRBV9	TRBJ2-3	CASSPTSAGSNTDTQYF
-	TRBV6-5	TRBJ1-2	CASSYLTGDGYTF
-	TRBV6-5	TRBJ2-5	CASSYSYRGSETQYF
-	TRBV27	TRBJ2-3	CASSLAIGLADTQYF
-	TRBV7-9	TRBJ1-4	CASSLRAGGEKLFF
-	TRBV11-2	TRBJ2-5	CASSPGQGLQETQYF
-	TRBV28	TRBJ1-5	CASSFATGWQQPQHF
-	TRBV11-3	TRBJ2-1	CASSSASTERDEQFF
-	TRBV6-5	TRBJ2-5	CASSLPGRETQYF
-	TRBV11-2	TRBJ2-2	CASSLGRGAGELFF
-	TRBV6-1	TRBJ1-1	CASSEHRTGLEAFF
-	TRBV19	TRBJ2-3	CASSIKVSASLSQYF
-	TRBV5-1	TRBJ2-7	CASSWDRVTYEQYF
-	TRBV5-4	TRBJ2-5	CASSLARGLGSEETQYF
-	TRBV7-3	TRBJ2-7	CASSAQIGTEYF
-	TRBV19	TRBJ1-1	CASRPGTANTEAFF
-	TRBV5-4	TRBJ2-3	CASSLVVAGGSDTQYF
once	TRBV29-1	TRBJ1-5	CSVEEQGADQPQHF
-	TRBV18	TRBJ2-1	CASSAGTGRIWSYNEQFF
-	TRBV6-5	TRBJ2-1	CATSPPRASYNEQFF
-	TRBV11-2	TRBJ2-7	CASSLDGRPGTGSYEQYF
-	TRBV6-1	TRBJ1-2	CASSGTGGAIGYTF
-	TRBV5-1	TRBJ2-1	CASSLGWVAETYPPSSYNEQFF
-	TRBV19	TRBJ2-7	CASSPTGGSYEQYF
-	TRBV18	TRBJ2-3	CASSLLRDDTQYF
few	TRBV11-1	TRBJ2-7	CASSLGPTGNSYEQYF
once	TRBV4-2	TRBJ2-5	CASSQGGTKETQYF
-	TRBV5-4	TRBJ1-2	CASSPVGANYGYTF
-	TRBV4-1	TRBJ2-7	CASSPQTEGLAGVFYEQYF